These 10 T cell receptor beta chains share one sample of origin, sequenced in a study of cytomegalovirus exposure and HLA in healthy donors. PCR amplification relied on 60 Vbeta primers (plus 13 Jbeta primers). Clones were read by immunoSEQ multiplex PCR, and TCRdb kept only the in-frame ones, dropping some. The table has approximately 130,000 clones, about 80% seen once. Specimen: PBMCs. These receptors all come from a boy aged 2 to 10 in good health and CMV-seronegative.

The chain carries TRBV4-1 and TRBJ1-1, with 7 positions matching TRBD1. This CDR3 is 15 amino acids long. Germline values: CDR1 MGHRA, CDR2 YSYEKL. V lost 4 bases, J lost 4 bases, and 9 bases stayed unmatched. The CDR3 sequence: CASSRRGGGVTEAFF. As DNA, the CDR3 is TGCGCCAGCAGCCGCCGTGGAGGGGGCGTCACTGAAGCTTTCTTT.

The V and J genes are TRBV11-2 and TRBJ2-7, with D possibly TRBD1 on 6 matching bases. CDR1 is SGHAT, CDR2 FQNNGV, per germline. V was shortened by 5 bases and J by 10 bases, with 24 bases between the two germline ends. The CDR3 extends over 15 amino acids. The CDR3 sequence: CASSPTPGDSLAQYF. The CDR3 region has the DNA TGTGCCAGCAGCCCCACCCCAGGGGATTCCCTTGCACAGTACTTC.

In its sample, this clone was seen once. This rearrangement joins TRBV5-1 to TRBJ1-2, with D unresolved. Germline V CDR1 and CDR2: SGHRS, YFSETQ. The CDR3 is made up of 16 amino acids. Trimming took off 4 bases at V and 5 bases at J, with 21 bases between the two ends. CDR3 in DNA: TGCGCCAGCAGCCCGGTAGTGGGCCCACTCCGTTATGGCTACACCTTC. Residues: CASSPVVGPLRYGYTF.

V and J are TRBV5-1 and TRBJ2-1; 9 positions match TRBD1. CDR3 length equals 14 residues. V dropped 4 bases and J dropped 9; count of bases not matched to a gene: 8. Germline V lookup: CDR1 SGHRS, CDR2 YFSETQ. CDR3 in amino acids: CASSPRQGGGEQFF. The DNA for the CDR3 is TGCGCCAGCAGCCCCCGACAGGGGGGAGGTGAGCAGTTCTTC.

The chain combines TRBV5-6 with TRBJ2-5, with 12 bases that match TRBD2. CDR1 and CDR2 (germline): SGHDT, YYEEEE. CDR3 length: 17 residues. V dropped 3 bases and J dropped 5; count of bases not matched to a gene: 11. CDR3 DNA: TGTGCCAGCAGCTCCATGTCTAGCGGGGGGGCCTGGGAGACCCAGTACTTC. Amino acids: CASSSMSSGGAWETQYF.

This clone has a handful of counts. A read error likely explains this, since a far larger clone differs by one base. The chain is built from TRBV6-1 and TRBJ2-2; 8 positions match TRBD2. This CDR3 contains 14 residues. CDR1 and CDR2 (germline): MNHNS, SASEGT. The CDR3 reads CAGSEAGDTGELFF. In nucleotides, the CDR3 is TGTGCCGGCAGTGAAGCGGGAGACACCGGGGAGCTGTTTTTT.

V gene TRBV6-6 combines with J gene TRBJ2-7; 10 bases are shared with TRBD1. The CDR3 contains 16 residues. Germline V lookup: CDR1 MNHNY, CDR2 SVGAGI (reference sequence). Trimming removed 5 bases from V and 0 bases from J; junction bases left unmatched: 7. The CDR3 sequence: CASSPPGTGVSYEQYF. The CDR3 DNA follows: TGTGCCAGCAGTCCCCCGGGGACAGGGGTCTCCTACGAGCAGTACTTC.

CDR3 amino acids: CASSLTGWTGELFF. CDR3 in DNA: TGTGCCAGCAGCTTAACAGGGTGGACCGGGGAGCTGTTTTTT. The chain couples TRBV11-2 to TRBJ2-2; tentatively, D is TRBD1 (6 bases). The CDR3 consists of 14 residues. The V gene lost 2 bases and the J gene lost 5 bases, with 9 bases spanning the gap. CDR1 is SGHAT, CDR2 FQNNGV, per germline.

The chain has TRBV6-1 and TRBJ1-5; D may be TRBD1 (6 bases). Germline CDR1 and CDR2: MNHNS and SASEGT. The CDR3 covers 18 residues. V lost 2 bases and J 0 bases, leaving 17 bases between the germline ends. The CDR3 DNA sequence: TGTGCCAGCAGTGAAAGCCTCGGGGGGCTAGCTAGCAATCAGCCCCAGCATTTT. It codes for CASSESLGGLASNQPQHF.

The chain uses TRBV6-1 and TRBJ2-4; D is possibly TRBD2 (7 bases). This CDR3 has 14 residues. Per the germline V gene, CDR1 is MNHNS and CDR2 is SASEGT. V gave up 1 base and J gave up 8 bases, with 12 bases separating them. Written as DNA, the CDR3 is TGTGCCAGCAGTGAAGGAGGGGGGGTACACATTCAGTACTTC. Protein sequence: CASSEGGGVHIQYF.